The text below deals with one TCR beta chain. The data belong to a study of control samples from healthy donors and cancer patients. Some clones are missing from TCRdb's copy, which holds only in-frame ones; the method was immunoSEQ multiplex PCR. The repertoire includes some 89,000 clones, around 85% of them detected once, and approximately 2.1% sits in the top ten. The sequencing sample was made of blood. The TCR sequence derives from a woman aged 40 to 49 in good health.

The CDR3 loop reads CASSSDRAASYEQYF. In DNA, the CDR3 is TGTGCCAGCAGTTCGGACAGGGCTGCATCCTACGAGCAGTACTTC. The J gene is TRBJ2-7, the V gene TRBV6-2 or TRBV6-3; 8 bases fit TRBD1. The CDR3 contains 15 residues. In germline, CDR1 is MNHEY, CDR2 SVGEGT. Trimming removed 4 bases from V and 1 base from J; junction bases left unmatched: 6.